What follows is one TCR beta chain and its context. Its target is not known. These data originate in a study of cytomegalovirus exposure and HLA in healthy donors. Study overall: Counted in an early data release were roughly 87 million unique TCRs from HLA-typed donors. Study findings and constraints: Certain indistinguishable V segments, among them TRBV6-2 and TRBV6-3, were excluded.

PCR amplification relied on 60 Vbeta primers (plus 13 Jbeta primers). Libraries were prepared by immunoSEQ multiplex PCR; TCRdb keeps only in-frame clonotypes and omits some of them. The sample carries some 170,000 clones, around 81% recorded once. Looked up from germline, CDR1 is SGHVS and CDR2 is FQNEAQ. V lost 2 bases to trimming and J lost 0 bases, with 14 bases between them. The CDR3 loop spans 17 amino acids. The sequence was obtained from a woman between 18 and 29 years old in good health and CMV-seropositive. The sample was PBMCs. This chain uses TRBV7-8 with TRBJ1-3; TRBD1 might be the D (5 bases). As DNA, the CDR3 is TGTGCCAGCAGCTTAAGGGGTGGGGGGAGCTCTGGAAACACCATATATTTT. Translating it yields CASSLRGGGSSGNTIYF.